The clone carrying this TCR beta chain was recorded a few times. What it recognizes is unknown. A read error may account for a junction end that differs from germline. This CDR3 has 13 amino acids. Germline values: CDR1 SSHAT, CDR2 FNYEAQ (reference sequence). The sample is drawn from a study of human T cells and chemical hapten exposure. Unique molecular identifiers were linked by the library to individual cDNA molecules. Each CDR3 protein gets one entry after TCRdb re-called the RACE reads with MiXCR. The sample lists roughly 200,000 distinct CDR3 sequences; around 23% were seen once. Study results and caveats: A positive correlation with patch test score was found for PT1 expanded TCR counts. Unchanged with DPC sensitization were TCRs above 1 in 1000 frequency. Alopecia affected the donors, so their immune response may differ from healthy people's.

The time point here: patch test 3, about 24 weeks after DPC sensitization. Described treatment: therapeutic diphenylcyclopropenone sensitization with weekly scalp DPC. The chain employs TRBV7-7 and TRBJ2-7; D is possibly TRBD2 (6 bases). The receptor comes from a woman aged 40 to 50 with alopecia areata. Some clones in this sample may be carry-over from other donors' samples. The source material was whole blood, sampled in connection with sensitization to the hapten diphenylcyclopropenone (DPC). This chain's CDR3 is CASSLVRESEQYF. The CDR3 DNA reads TGTGCTAGCAGCTTAGTACGGGAGAGCGAGCAGTACTTC.